One sample yielded the 2 T cell receptor beta chains listed below, sequenced in a study of blood T cell repertoires in COVID-19. Repertoires were generated with immunoSEQ multiplex PCR, while TCRdb's copy carries only in-frame clones and drops some. The table lists over 200,000 clones, about 85% of them singletons. The sequencing input was PBMCs or T cells enriched from blood (not recorded which). The receptors come from a young man who had recovered from COVID-19.

The chain recombines TRBV25-1 with TRBJ1-2; TRBD1 agrees at 7 bases. V was clipped by 3 bases and J by 5 bases; unmatched bases: 6. CDR1 MGHDK and CDR2 SYGVNS come from the germline V gene. CDR3 length equals 14 residues. The CDR3 protein is CASSDRGPGYGYTF. The DNA for the CDR3 is TGTGCCAGCAGTGATAGGGGGCCGGGATATGGCTACACCTTC.

The V and J genes are TRBV30 and TRBJ2-7, with D uncertain. The V and J ends lost 1 base and 4 bases respectively, with 5 bases between them. The germline V gene has CDR1 GTSNPN and CDR2 SVGIG (reference sequence). The CDR3 sequence is 11 residues long. The CDR3 protein is CAWSEEYEQYF. The CDR3 coding sequence is TGTGCCTGGAGTGAAGAGTACGAGCAGTACTTC. Based on the CDR3 plus reference TRBV30 and TRBJ2-7, the full variable domain is SQTIHQWPATLVQPVGSPLSLECTVEGTSNPNLYWYRQAAGRGLQLLFYSVGIGQISSEVPQNLSASRPQDRQFILSSKKLLLSDSGFYLCAWSEEYEQYFGPGTRLTVT.